Given below is one T cell receptor beta chain in context. One end of the junction fails to match germline, which may point to a read error. Sampled while nominally healthy, donors likely had unrecorded immune exposures. The PCR employed 60 Vbeta primers together with 13 Jbeta primers. Per the original methods: Per a later analysis, the number of unique TCR beta chains was approximately 80 million, of which 9 million to 14 million were shared. Clones were read by immunoSEQ multiplex PCR, and TCRdb kept only the in-frame ones, dropping some. From that table come the V and J calls and clone size; the DNA was used to work out D and trimming. The sample consists of around 130,000 clones, approximately 84% of them appearing once. The sample belongs to a study of cytomegalovirus exposure and HLA in healthy donors. About the study: An earlier analysis found 95 million to 140 million unique TCR beta sequences from about 190 million T cells.

The receptor was isolated from a boy aged 2 to 10 in good health and CMV-seronegative. Sequenced: PBMCs.

The CDR3 DNA reads as TGTGCTAGCAGCTTTTTGGGGCAGGGAAGTACCGGGGAGCTGTTTTTT. The encoded protein is CASSFLGQGSTGELFF. The chain links TRBV7-7 to TRBJ2-2; the D gene is possibly TRBD1 (5 bases). The CDR3 spans 16 residues. The germline V gene encodes CDR1 SSHAT and CDR2 FNYEAQ (reference sequence). The complete variable domain, with remaining parts taken from reference TRBV7-7 and TRBJ2-2, reads GAGVSQSPRYKVTKRGQDVTLRCDPISSHATLYWYQQALGQGPEFLTYFNYEAQPDKSGLPSDRFSAERPEGSISTLTIQRTEQRDSAMYRCASSFLGQGSTGELFFGEGSRLTVL.